The 23 T cell receptor beta chains reported below all come from one sample, sequenced in a study of blood T cell repertoires in COVID-19. Only in-frame clones appear in the TCRdb table, and some are missing; sequencing was by immunoSEQ multiplex PCR. The sample lists about 260,000 clones; 85% to 90% were seen once. The specimen sequenced was PBMCs or T cells enriched from blood (not recorded which). These receptors all come from a woman aged 25 to 39 with acute COVID-19.

V usage is TRBV5-3 and J usage is TRBJ1-6; D gene unclear. TRBV5-3 is an open reading frame, and its role is uncertain. Between the trimmed V and J ends, which lost 4 bases and 14 bases, there was a span of 13 bases. This CDR3 region has 12 residues. The CDR3 spells CARSPRKEALHF. In nucleotides, the CDR3 is TGTGCCAGAAGCCCAAGGAAGGAGGCCCTCCACTTT.

The chain joins TRBV28 to TRBJ2-7; tentatively, D is TRBD2 (5 bases). Trimming removed 3 bases at V and 3 bases at J, with 6 bases between. Per germline, CDR1 MDHEN and CDR2 SYDVKM. The CDR3 contains 12 residues. CDR3 residues: CASSLGVYEQYF. In nucleotides, the CDR3 is TGTGCCAGCAGTTTGGGAGTCTACGAGCAGTACTTC.

The chain is built from TRBV2 and TRBJ1-1, with D possibly matching TRBD1 (6 bases). The germline V gene encodes CDR1 SNHLY and CDR2 FYNNEI. V gave up 7 bases and J gave up 2 bases, with 11 bases separating them. This CDR3 contains 13 residues. This CDR3 reads CASIPGENTEAFF. The CDR3 coding sequence is TGTGCCAGCATCCCAGGGGAAAACACTGAAGCTTTCTTT.

This clone was detected a few times. The J gene is TRBJ1-3, the V gene TRBV6-2 or TRBV6-3; D gene ambiguous. The CDR3 runs 16 residues. Trimming pared 3 bases from V and 0 bases from J, leaving 12 bases between. The germline gives CDR1 MNHEY, CDR2 SVGEGT. CDR3 region: CASSYLRHHSGNTIYF. The CDR3, as DNA: TGTGCCAGCAGTTATCTGAGACATCACTCTGGAAACACCATATATTTT.

The chain joins TRBV28 to TRBJ1-4; the match to TRBD1 covers 8 bases. This CDR3 has 15 amino acids. The trim removed 1 base at V and 7 bases at J, leaving 5 bases unmatched. The V gene's germline CDR1 is MDHEN and CDR2 SYDVKM. CDR3 DNA: TGTGCCAGCAGTTTATCGGCAGGGGGCGGTGAAAAACTGTTTTTT. It is translated as CASSLSAGGGEKLFF.

The V call is TRBV5-5, the J call TRBJ2-5, with D maybe TRBD1 (5 bases). This CDR3 spans 15 amino acids. The germline CDR1 and CDR2 sequences are SGHKS and YYEKEE (reference sequence). The ends were cut back, 2 bases at V and 4 bases at J, with 15 bases in the middle. The CDR3 region has the DNA TGTGCCAGCAGCTTTTGGGGCCCCAGTGTAGAGACCCAGTACTTC. Amino acids: CASSFWGPSVETQYF.

The chain is built from TRBV7-9 and TRBJ1-1, with D uncertain. V lost 5 bases to trimming and J lost 5 bases, with 12 bases between them. In germline, CDR1 is SEHNR, CDR2 FQNEAQ (reference sequence). CDR3 length equals 13 residues. CDR3 sequence (DNA): TGTGCCAGCAGCCACTTCCGGCGGACTGAAGCTTTCTTT. Encoded protein: CASSHFRRTEAFF.

The chain has TRBV15 and TRBJ2-7; 10 positions match TRBD2. CDR1 is LNHNV, CDR2 YYDKDF, per germline (reference sequence). Trimming took 0 bases from V and 3 from J; bases not matched to a gene: 2. The CDR3 covers 15 residues. Here the CDR3 reads CATSRDSSGSYEQYF. The CDR3 coding sequence is TGTGCCACCAGCAGAGATTCTAGCGGGAGCTACGAGCAGTACTTC.

The J gene is TRBJ1-4, the V gene TRBV4-3; the match to TRBD1 covers 7 bases. Germline V gene data show CDR1 as LGHNA and CDR2 as YSLEER. After removal of 2 bases from V and 0 bases from J, the junction contained 3 bases not matched to a gene. This CDR3 region has 16 residues. The CDR3 DNA is TGCGCCAGCAGCCAAACCGGGACAGCAACTAATGAAAAACTGTTTTTT. It specifies CASSQTGTATNEKLFF.

The chain links TRBV27 to TRBJ2-2; TRBD2 matches at 14 bases. CDR1 is MNHEY and CDR2 is SMNVEV in the germline V gene (reference sequence). After removal of 4 bases from V and 4 bases from J, the junction contained 8 bases not matched to a gene. The CDR3 is made up of 18 amino acids. As DNA, the CDR3 is TGTGCCAGCAGTTCCGGACTAGCGGGAGGCGCGGGCACCGGGGAGCTGTTTTTT. Translating gives CASSSGLAGGAGTGELFF.

The chain combines TRBV2 with TRBJ1-1; D is perhaps TRBD1 (5 bases). Germline lookup yields CDR1 SNHLY and CDR2 FYNNEI. The germline V and J ends were trimmed by 6 bases and 0 bases, with 11 bases remaining between them. The CDR3 is made up of 14 amino acids. CDR3 DNA sequence: TGTGCCAGCAGCTTAACGGGGGTGAACACTGAAGCTTTCTTT. Translated, it gives CASSLTGVNTEAFF.

Concerning this clone: One junction end disagrees with the germline gene, perhaps due to a read error. The CDR3 protein is CASSLGGLAGHSSYNEQFF. In nucleotides, the CDR3 is TGTGCCAGCAGCCTAGGGGGACTAGCGGGACACAGCTCCTACAATGAGCAGTTCTTC. The rearrangement uses TRBV13 and TRBJ2-1; 13 bases are a match to TRBD2. Germline assignment: CDR1 PRHDT and CDR2 FYEKMQ (reference sequence). This CDR3 contains 19 residues.

Here the CDR3 reads CASSGGTSGLYEQYF. The CDR3 nucleotides are TGTGCCAGCAGCGGCGGGACTAGCGGGCTCTACGAGCAGTACTTC. V usage is TRBV9 and J usage is TRBJ2-7; TRBD2 agrees at 12 bases. After removal of 3 bases from V and 3 bases from J, the junction contained 4 bases not matched to a gene. The CDR3 loop spans 15 amino acids. The V gene's germline CDR1 is SGDLS and CDR2 YYNGEE.

The chain employs TRBV28 and TRBJ2-7; D perhaps matches TRBD1 (5 bases). Germline CDR1 reads MDHEN; CDR2 reads SYDVKM. V lost 3 bases to trimming and J lost 6 bases, with 12 bases between them. The CDR3 runs 13 residues. CDR3 in amino acids: CASSFGQGLEQYF. The CDR3 DNA sequence: TGTGCCAGCAGTTTCGGGCAGGGCCTCGAGCAGTACTTC.

The chain joins TRBV27 to TRBJ2-4, with TRBD2 as a possible D gene (6 bases). Trimming stripped 5 bases from V and 8 bases from J, with 16 bases between. The CDR3 totals 14 residues. Germline CDR1 MNHEY, CDR2 SMNVEV (reference sequence). This chain's CDR3 is CASSPVGGKHIQYF. The CDR3 DNA sequence: TGTGCCAGCAGTCCTGTCGGAGGGAAACACATTCAGTACTTC.

This clone was found once. The V gene is TRBV6-1, the J gene TRBJ1-5; a weak D match, TRBD1 (5 bases). Germline CDR1 MNHNS, CDR2 SASEGT. CDR3 length: 14 residues. Trimming removed 3 bases at V and 2 bases at J, with 8 bases between. DNA for the CDR3: TGTGCCAGCAGTGAGGGAGGGGGCAATCAGCCCCAGCATTTT. It is translated as CASSEGGGNQPQHF.

The chain uses TRBV9 and TRBJ2-7; TRBD2 matches at 11 bases. The CDR3 is 15 residues long. CDR1 is SGDLS, CDR2 YYNGEE, per germline. V lost 4 bases and J lost 10; bases outside the gene matches: 13. CDR3 DNA sequence: TGTGCCAGCAGCCCCCTGGATACTAGCGGGGGCTCACAGTACTTC. Amino acids: CASSPLDTSGGSQYF. The variable domain in full, with the rest retrieved from reference TRBV9 and TRBJ2-7, is DSGVTQTPKHLITATGQRVTLRCSPRSGDLSVYWYQQSLDQGLQFLIQYYNGEERAKGNILERFSAQQFPDLHSELNLSSLELGDSALYFCASSPLDTSGGSQYFGPGTRLTVT.

V is TRBV7-9 and J is TRBJ2-1; 13 bases are a match to TRBD2. Unmatched junction bases numbered 2, after V lost 3 bases and J lost 3 bases. The CDR3 extends over 16 amino acids. Germline V gene lookup returns CDR1 SEHNR and CDR2 FQNEAQ (reference sequence). The CDR3: CASSFGLAGVYNEQFF. CDR3 in DNA: TGTGCCAGCAGCTTTGGACTAGCGGGAGTCTACAATGAGCAGTTCTTC. Drawing the rest from reference TRBV7-9 and TRBJ2-1, the complete variable domain is DTGVSQNPRHKITKRGQNVTFRCDPISEHNRLYWYRQTLGQGPEFLTYFQNEAQLEKSRLLSDRFSAERPKGSFSTLEIQRTEQGDSAMYLCASSFGLAGVYNEQFFGPGTRLTVL.

This clone was seen only once. The chain is built from TRBV5-4 and TRBJ2-4; D is possibly TRBD1 (5 bases). The V and J ends lost 3 bases and 0 bases respectively, with 13 bases between them. CDR1 and CDR2 from the germline V gene are SGHNT and YYREEE (reference sequence). The CDR3 is made up of 16 amino acids. Here the CDR3 reads CASSWWGNLAKNIQYF. Written as DNA, the CDR3 is TGTGCCAGCAGCTGGTGGGGCAACCTAGCCAAAAACATTCAGTACTTC.

The chain combines TRBV5-8 with TRBJ2-4; D not certain. CDR1 is SGHTS and CDR2 is YDEGEE in the germline V gene. The CDR3 runs to 19 residues. V dropped 2 bases and J dropped 0 bases, with 21 bases sitting between them. Here the CDR3 DNA reads TGTGCCAGCAGCTTTTCGCCATCTAGTTCTTTGCTAGCCAAAAACATTCAGTACTTC. It is translated as CASSFSPSSSLLAKNIQYF.

This chain uses TRBV15 with TRBJ2-3; 9 bases are shared with TRBD1. Germline-derived CDR1 and CDR2 are LNHNV and YYDKDF (reference sequence). This CDR3 spans 14 amino acids. Losses at the gene ends were 5 bases for V and 5 bases for J; bases not matched to a gene: 5. The CDR3 bases are TGTGCCACCAGCTTCGGACAGGGGCGAGATACGCAGTATTTT. Its translation is CATSFGQGRDTQYF.

V gene TRBV21-1 combines with J gene TRBJ2-1; the table's D call, TRBD1, has no DNA check behind it. TRBV21-1 is an annotated pseudogene. This CDR3 has 13 amino acids. This chain's CDR3 is CASSGQFYNEQFF. In nucleotides, the CDR3 is TGTGCCAGCAGCGGACAGTTTTACAATGAGCAGTTCTTC.

The rearrangement joins TRBV27 to TRBJ1-2; D unresolved. The length of the CDR3 is 14 residues. V was shortened by 3 bases and J by 4 bases, with 12 bases between the two germline ends. The germline gives CDR1 MNHEY, CDR2 SMNVEV (reference sequence). CDR3 amino acids: CASSFQPASYGYTF. CDR3 DNA: TGTGCCAGCAGTTTCCAACCCGCGTCCTATGGCTACACCTTC.